Presented here are 20 T cell receptor beta chains from one specimen sequenced in a study of CD8+CD57+ T cells in acquired aplastic anemia. TCR beta VDJ and CDR3 were profiled, and genomic DNA was the template. MiXCR was run by TCRdb on the reads, yielding one entry per CDR3 protein. The repertoire holds over 150,000 distinct CDR3 sequences, with approximately 48% as singletons. CD8+CD57+ cell expansion had been shown by flow cytometry in patients chosen for sequencing. Sequenced material: sorted CD4+, CD8+, or CD8+CD57+ T cells (not recorded which) from PBMCs. The receptors stem from a human donor with aplastic anemia.

This clonotype was observed at least ten times. The chain links TRBV5-1 to TRBJ1-2; D gene unclear. Germline V CDR1 and CDR2: SGHRS, YFSETQ. V lost 4 bases and J lost 6, with 13 bases in between. The CDR3 consists of 13 residues. The CDR3 region has the DNA TGCGCCAGCAGCGTGGGAGTCCGCGATGGCTACACCTTC. Its translation: CASSVGVRDGYTF.

At least ten counts were recorded for this clonotype. The chain carries TRBV14 and TRBJ2-1; TRBD2 agrees at 13 bases. Germline trimming cut 5 bases from V and 1 base from J; bases unmatched to any gene: 2. CDR3 length equals 16 residues. Germline assignment: CDR1 SGHDN and CDR2 FVKESK. The CDR3 loop is CASSKGLAGSYNEQFF. As DNA, the CDR3 is TGTGCCAGCAGCAAGGGACTAGCGGGGTCCTACAATGAGCAGTTCTTC.

The chain recombines TRBV24-1 with TRBJ2-1, with D unresolved. The germline gives CDR1 KGHDR, CDR2 SFDVKD. Trimming shortened V by 4 bases and J by 8 bases, and 8 bases separated the two germline ends. This CDR3 is 12 amino acids long. Here the CDR3 reads CATSEYDDEQFF. CDR3 bases: TGTGCCACCAGTGAGTACGATGATGAGCAGTTCTTC.

Remarks on this clonotype: Possible read error: a much larger clone is one base away. The genes are TRBV6-1 and TRBJ2-7; 8 positions match TRBD1. This CDR3 has 14 residues. CDR1 and CDR2 (germline): MNHNS, SASEGT. Written as DNA, the CDR3 is TGTGCCAGCAGAAAAGGACAGGGAAAATACGGGCAGTACTTC. It codes for CASRKGQGKYGQYF.

At least ten counts were recorded for this clonotype. This chain uses TRBV20-1 with TRBJ2-3, with D tentatively TRBD1 (5 bases). V lost 4 bases to trimming and J lost 1 base, with 12 bases between them. The CDR3 consists of 14 residues. Germline V gives CDR1 DFQATT, CDR2 SNEGSKA (reference sequence). The CDR3 DNA is TGCAGTGCTAATGGGGCCCGGGGCACAGATACGCAGTATTTT. Residues: CSANGARGTDTQYF.

This clonotype was observed a few times. V is TRBV5-8 and J is TRBJ2-7, with D maybe TRBD2 (6 bases). V was cut by 5 bases and J by 0 bases, with 12 bases left in between. CDR3 length equals 14 residues. Looked up from germline, CDR1 is SGHTS and CDR2 is YDEGEE. DNA for the CDR3: TGTGCCAGCAGGTCCCCGGGACTCTCCTACGAGCAGTACTTC. Encoded protein: CASRSPGLSYEQYF.

This clonotype was found a few times. The chain uses TRBV4-1 and TRBJ2-1; no clear D gene. Germline CDR1 and CDR2: MGHRA and YSYEKL. The CDR3 sequence is 15 residues long. V was shortened by 4 bases and J by 4 bases, with 14 bases between the two germline ends. CDR3 bases: TGCGCCAGCAGCCTCTATGGGTACGGGTACAATGAGCAGTTCTTC. It codes for CASSLYGYGYNEQFF.

J is TRBJ2-2 and V is TRBV20-1, with D perhaps assigned TRBD1 or TRBD2 (7 bases each). The germline gives CDR1 DFQATT, CDR2 SNEGSKA (reference sequence). The CDR3 runs 16 residues. Between the trimmed V and J ends, which lost 0 bases and 3 bases, there was a span of 14 bases. The CDR3 is CSARDSGQGDTGELFF. CDR3 DNA: TGCAGTGCTAGAGATAGCGGGCAGGGGGACACCGGGGAGCTGTTTTTT.

The V gene is TRBV7-6, the J gene TRBJ2-1, with D maybe TRBD2 (5 bases). Deletions cut 3 bases from V and 0 bases from J, with 9 bases between. The germline V gene has CDR1 SGHVS and CDR2 FNYEAQ. This CDR3 is 15 amino acids long. CDR3 amino acids: CASSFSGGSYNEQFF. CDR3 nucleotide sequence: TGTGCCAGCAGCTTCTCAGGAGGCTCCTACAATGAGCAGTTCTTC.

The count of this clonotype is one. The chain recombines TRBV5-6 with TRBJ2-3; D perhaps matches TRBD1 (5 bases). The ends were cut back, 0 bases at V and 0 bases at J, with 11 bases in the middle. The CDR3 runs to 16 residues. The germline gives CDR1 SGHDT, CDR2 YYEEEE. The CDR3 reads CASSLVDRTSTDTQYF. The CDR3 DNA is TGTGCCAGCAGCTTGGTAGACAGAACTAGCACAGATACGCAGTATTTT.

The CDR3 region has the DNA TGCGCCAGCAGTGAGTCGCCGCACCGCCAGACCCAGTACTTC. Translating it yields CASSESPHRQTQYF. J is TRBJ2-5 and V is TRBV10-1; no firm D call. The V and J ends lost 0 bases and 6 bases respectively, with 11 bases between them. The CDR3 loop spans 14 amino acids. The germline CDR1 and CDR2 sequences are WNHNN and SYGVQD (reference sequence).

This clonotype was found many times. The chain carries TRBV7-9 and TRBJ1-4; no clear D. This CDR3 contains 15 residues. V was pared by 1 base and J by 8 bases, with 14 bases between. Looked up from germline, CDR1 is SEHNR and CDR2 is FQNEAQ (reference sequence). DNA of the CDR3: TGTGCCAGCAGCTTAGATGGCCCCCCAAGGGAAAAACTGTTTTTT. Translated, it gives CASSLDGPPREKLFF.

This clonotype has just a few counts. The chain carries TRBV12-3 or TRBV12-4 and TRBJ1-1, with 8 bases lining up with TRBD1. There are 14 residues in the CDR3. The V gene end was trimmed by 1 base and the J gene end by 9 bases; junction bases not matched to a gene: 7. In nucleotides, the CDR3 is TGTGCCAGCAGTTTAGTTGCAGGGGGCGTCAAAGCTTTCTTT. It yields the protein CASSLVAGGVKAFF.

The J gene is TRBJ1-2, the V gene TRBV2, with TRBD1 as a possible D gene (6 bases). This CDR3 contains 16 residues. The germline CDR1 and CDR2 sequences are SNHLY and FYNNEI. Trimming took off 1 base at V and 4 bases at J, with 16 bases between the two ends. CDR3 sequence reads: CASSEDLGGGPYGYTF. In nucleotides, the CDR3 is TGTGCCAGCAGTGAAGACCTAGGGGGTGGGCCCTATGGCTACACCTTC.

This clonotype was recorded many times. The chain uses TRBV5-1 and TRBJ1-5; D gene uncertain. The CDR3 is 13 residues long. Germline CDR1 and CDR2: SGHRS and YFSETQ. V was trimmed by 3 bases and J by 5 bases, leaving 9 bases between them. The DNA for the CDR3 is TGCGCCAGCAGCTCCACACCAGATCAGCCCCAGCATTTT. This translates into CASSSTPDQPQHF.

This clonotype was seen a few times. The chain recombines TRBV20-1 with TRBJ1-6; 10 nucleotides match TRBD1. CDR1 DFQATT and CDR2 SNEGSKA come from the germline V gene (reference sequence). The CDR3 has 16 amino acids. The V segment lost 0 bases and the J segment 7 bases; nucleotides outside the gene matches: 6. CDR3 residues: CSARETGGIGNSPLHF. The CDR3 nucleotides are TGCAGTGCTAGAGAGACAGGGGGCATAGGGAATTCACCCCTCCACTTT.

About this clonotype: A much larger clone lies one base from this, so it may be a read error. The chain uses TRBV28 and TRBJ1-2; D unresolved. The CDR3 runs 12 residues. CDR1 is MDHEN, CDR2 SYDVKM, per germline. In DNA, the CDR3 is TGTGCCAGCAGTTTAGTATCGTATGGCTACGCCTTC. This gives the protein CASSLVSYGYAF.

There are a few counts of this clonotype. V usage is TRBV2 and J usage is TRBJ1-6; D call uncertain. Germline values: CDR1 SNHLY, CDR2 FYNNEI. Trimming removed 6 bases from V and 10 bases from J, with 16 bases in between. CDR3 length: 14 amino acids. CDR3 amino acids: CASSLREGDSPLHF. CDR3 sequence (DNA): TGTGCCAGCAGCCTAAGGGAGGGTGACTCACCCCTCCACTTT.

This clonotype was found a few times. This chain links TRBV4-1 with TRBJ1-3, with D unclear. The V end was cut by 0 bases, the J end by 4 bases, with 16 bases between. CDR3 length: 17 amino acids. Germline CDR1 and CDR2: MGHRA and YSYEKL. The CDR3 region has the DNA TGCGCCAGCAGCCAAGAAGGGAACCCGGGGAGGGGAAACACCATATATTTT. It is translated as CASSQEGNPGRGNTIYF.

This chain joins TRBV11-1 and TRBJ2-2; D is uncertain. This CDR3 has 20 amino acids. V lost 0 bases and J 5 bases, leaving 25 bases between the germline ends. In germline, CDR1 is SGHAT, CDR2 FQDESV (reference sequence). CDR3 nucleotides: TGTGCCAGCAGCTTAGCGTCCTTTCCTAGGTCCTGGTTTCCTACCGGGGAGCTGTTTTTT. Protein: CASSLASFPRSWFPTGELFF.